This T cell receptor (beta chain) was sequenced during a study of tumor-infiltrating lymphocytes in localized non-small cell lung cancer. Study observations and caveats: TCRbeta sequencing showed higher T cell infiltration in tumors than uninvolved lung.

From germline, CDR1 is MDHEN and CDR2 SYDVKM. CDR3 length equals 17 residues. V gave up 6 bases and J gave up 1 base, with 18 bases separating them. As regards this clone: Antigen: not known.

Clones were read by immunoSEQ multiplex PCR, and TCRdb kept only the in-frame ones, dropping some. In the table there are approximately 9,500 clones, about 80% of which are singletons. V gene TRBV28 combines with J gene TRBJ2-2; D is tentatively TRBD1 or TRBD2 (5 bases each). The source of this sequence is a human donor with non-small cell lung cancer. The sample comprised uninvolved lung tissue not adjacent to the tumor. The CDR3 nucleotides are TGTGCCAGCAGGCTACCCATGAGGGGAAGGAACACCGGGGAGCTGTTTTTT. It codes for CASRLPMRGRNTGELFF.